These T cell receptor beta chains were read from a single sample in a study of cytomegalovirus exposure and HLA in healthy donors. The data were produced by immunoSEQ multiplex PCR, yet TCRdb's version contains in-frame clones alone and is incomplete. The sample table sets out more than 45,000 clones. What was sequenced was PBMCs. These receptor sequences come from a male donor in good health and CMV-seronegative. CDR3s include the opening cysteine and the closing phenylalanine or tryptophan.

>TRBJ1-3|TRBV28
CASSYPPPMNTIYF
>TRBJ2-7|TRBV28
CASSSPPSGRRYEQYF
>TRBJ1-1|TRBV28
CASSLGQGGAFF
>TRBJ2-1|TRBV11-2
CASSLLGGRFHNEQFF
>TRBJ1-4|TRBV7-5
CARSSDRGTNEKLFF
>TRBJ2-1|TRBV5-6
CASSRQGAMRGEQFF
>TRBJ2-3|TRBV4-3
CASSQGGGLAGRGSDTQYF
>TRBJ1-4|TRBV7-2
CASSWDSFNRKLFF
>TRBJ1-2|TRBV18
CASSPEGNYGYTF
>TRBJ2-1|TRBV6-5
CASRALGAYNEQFF
>TRBJ2-7|TRBV27
CASSPTGQGVNEQYF
>TRBJ2-2|TRBV2
CASRGGQGFNTGELFF
>TRBJ2-7|TRBV20-1
CSAIRAYEQYF
>TRBJ1-4|TRBV7-2
CASSFVPRVSEKLFF
>TRBJ1-6|TRBV2
CASSEDRAKNSPLHF
>TRBJ2-7|TRBV28
CASSFQVQQYF
>TRBJ2-6|TRBV23-1
CARIKTGEAGANVLTF
>TRBJ2-3|TRBV4-3
CASSQFRTSGGANTQYF
>TRBJ2-7|TRBV6-1
CASSDGTGVFYEQYF
>TRBJ1-2|TRBV7-2
CASSLDTGRSYGYTF
>TRBJ2-7|TRBV28
CASSSRTSGAYEQYF
>TRBJ2-7|TRBV28
CASRIQGIANEQYF
>TRBJ2-5|TRBV5-1
CASSSSVQETQYF
>TRBJ2-7|TRBV5-6
CASSLSYRASYEQYF
>TRBJ2-5|TRBV29-1
CSVAPTGTAQETQYF
>TRBJ2-1|TRBV14
CASSQQVTPGDEQFF
>TRBJ2-7|TRBV7-9
CASSPGTFYEQYF
>TRBJ2-5|TRBV5-1
CASSWEDRGRETQYF
>TRBJ2-3|TRBV5-4
CASSLGTSGTDTQYF
>TRBJ1-1|TRBV30
CAWGTGTSAEAFF
>TRBJ2-1|TRBV11-2
CASSRQGLADNEQFF
>TRBJ1-2|TRBV5-6
CASRGGINYGYTF
>TRBJ1-1|TRBV18
CASSPRQGQLPNTEAFF
>TRBJ2-2|TRBV9
CASSPPGGELFF
>TRBJ1-1|TRBV6-1
CASSGWSNTEAFF
>TRBJ2-3|TRBV6-1
CASRSGTSSDTQYF
>NA|TRBV4-2
CASSHLSYEQYF
>TRBJ2-7|TRBV5-4
CASSSGRAGNIYEQYF
>TRBJ1-3|TRBV4-2
CASSQGPSRSSGNTIYF
>TRBJ2-1|TRBV5-3
CARLRTSSRGSEQFF
>TRBJ1-2|TRBV7-2
CASSFPRQGPRGYTF
>TRBJ1-1|TRBV5-1
CASRNMNTEAFF
>TRBJ2-7|TRBV15
CATSVRQGSTYEQYF
>TRBJ2-1|TRBV7-3
CASSPRLAGGTNEQFF
>TRBJ2-3|TRBV5-1
CASRINLDTQYF
>TRBJ2-7|TRBV5-4
CASSLGGGSSYEQYF
>TRBJ2-3|TRBV5-1
CASSTGTSGDTDTQYF
>TRBJ2-7|TRBV5-1
CASSWDREFENF
>TRBJ2-7|TRBV28
CASSDRGVHLYEQYF
>TRBJ2-3|TRBV29-1
CSVDQDTQYF
>TRBJ2-1|TRBV6-1
CASVSGTSVGGEQFF
>TRBJ2-1|TRBV28
CASIASIGRNEQFF
>TRBJ2-3|TRBV4-2
CASSQGGSGSGDTQYF
>TRBJ1-5|TRBV28
CASSLGTAVNQPQHF
>TRBJ1-2|TRBV9
CASSVTGSHGYTF
>TRBJ1-5|TRBV7-2
CASSRGQGVGQPQHF
>TRBJ1-3|TRBV6-4
CASIDRRSGNTIYF
>TRBJ2-2|TRBV7-3
CASSPTAGAGTGELFF
>TRBJ2-7|TRBV28
CATRDSGLGEQYF
>TRBJ1-5|TRBV4-1
CASSQDLLTGKVQPQHF